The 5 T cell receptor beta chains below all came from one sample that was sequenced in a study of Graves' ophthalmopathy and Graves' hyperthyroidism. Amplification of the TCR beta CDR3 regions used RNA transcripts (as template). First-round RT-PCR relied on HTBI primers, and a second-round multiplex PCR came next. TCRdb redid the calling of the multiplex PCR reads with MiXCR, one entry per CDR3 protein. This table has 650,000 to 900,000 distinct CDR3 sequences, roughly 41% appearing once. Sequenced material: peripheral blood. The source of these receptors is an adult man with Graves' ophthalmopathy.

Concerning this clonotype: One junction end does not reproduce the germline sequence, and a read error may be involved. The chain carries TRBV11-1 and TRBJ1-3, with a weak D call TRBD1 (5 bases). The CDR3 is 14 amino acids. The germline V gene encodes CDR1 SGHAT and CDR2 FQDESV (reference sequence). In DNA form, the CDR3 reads TGTACCAGCAGCCCGGGACGGCTGGGATGCACCATATATTTT. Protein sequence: CTSSPGRLGCTIYF. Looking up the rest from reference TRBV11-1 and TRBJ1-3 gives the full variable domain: EAEVAQSPRYKITEKSQAVAFWCDPISGHATLYWYRQILGQGPELLVQFQDESVVDDSQLPKDRFSAERLKGVDSTLKIQPAELGDSAMYLCTSSPGRLGCTIYFGEGSWLTVV.

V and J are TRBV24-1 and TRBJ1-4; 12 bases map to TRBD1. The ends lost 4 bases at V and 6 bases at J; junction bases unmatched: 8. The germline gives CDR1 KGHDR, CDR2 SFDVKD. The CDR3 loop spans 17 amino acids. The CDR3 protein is CATSDPGTGGLYEKLFF. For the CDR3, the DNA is TGTGCCACCAGTGACCCAGGGACAGGGGGCCTCTATGAAAAACTGTTTTTT.

This chain's CDR3 is CASSFVGGETQYF. In DNA, the CDR3 is TGTGCCAGCAGCTTTGTCGGGGGAGAGACCCAGTACTTC. The rearrangement joins TRBV7-8 to TRBJ2-5; the D gene is possibly TRBD2 (6 bases). V lost 3 bases, J lost 4 bases, and 9 bases lay in between. In germline, CDR1 is SGHVS, CDR2 FQNEAQ. The CDR3 totals 13 residues.

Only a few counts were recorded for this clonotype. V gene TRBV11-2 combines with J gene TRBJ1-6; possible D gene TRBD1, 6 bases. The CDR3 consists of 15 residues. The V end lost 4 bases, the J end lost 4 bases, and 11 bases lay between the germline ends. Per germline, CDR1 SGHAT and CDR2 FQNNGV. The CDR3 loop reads CASSSRQVYNSPLHF. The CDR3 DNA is TGTGCCAGCAGCTCTCGACAGGTGTATAATTCACCCCTCCACTTT.

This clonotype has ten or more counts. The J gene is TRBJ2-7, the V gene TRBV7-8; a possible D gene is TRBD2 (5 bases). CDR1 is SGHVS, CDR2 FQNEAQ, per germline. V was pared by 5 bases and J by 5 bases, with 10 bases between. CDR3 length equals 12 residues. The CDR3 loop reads CASSPGVNEQYF. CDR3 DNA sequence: TGTGCCAGCAGCCCCGGGGTGAACGAGCAGTACTTC. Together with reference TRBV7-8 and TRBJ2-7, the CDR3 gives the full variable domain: GAGVSQSPRYKVAKRGQDVALRCDPISGHVSLFWYQQALGQGPEFLTYFQNEAQLDKSGLPSDRFFAERPEGSVSTLKIQRTQQEDSAVYLCASSPGVNEQYFGPGTRLTVT.